This T cell receptor (beta chain) was found in a study of blood T cell repertoires in COVID-19. Across the whole study: Material from acute and convalescent COVID-19 was sourced from the United States, Italy and Spain. PBMCs, B-cell-depleted T cells, or T cells provided the cDNA or gDNA that made up the material.

Germline-derived CDR1 and CDR2 are SGHRS and YFSETQ. This CDR3 is built from 15 residues. The V gene end was trimmed by 5 bases and the J gene end by 0 bases; junction bases not matched to a gene: 3. In the original workflow: Reference gene primer amplification gave estimated nucleated cell counts. Here immunoSEQ multiplex PCR was the method, and the copy in TCRdb shows in-frame clones only, minus some. The D gene and trimming were derived from the DNA, and the V and J assignments and clone size from that table. The data hold about 39,000 clones, with just over 90% observed a single time. V and J are TRBV5-1 and TRBJ2-3, with TRBD2 matching over 10 bases. The origin of this receptor is a man aged 45 to 65 with active COVID-19. The sample taken for sequencing was peripheral blood. CDR3 in amino acids: CASRGLASSTDTQYF. The CDR3, as DNA: TGCGCCAGCAGGGGACTAGCGTCTAGCACAGATACGCAGTATTTT.